Sequencing of this TCR beta chain was carried out in a study of T-cell reconstitution after alpha-beta-depleted transplantation in children. Germline V gene lookup returns CDR1 SGHNT and CDR2 YENEEA. The ends lost 5 bases at V and 12 bases at J; junction bases unmatched: 5. The CDR3 totals 14 residues. A TCRbeta library incorporating unique molecular identifiers was prepared. Via MiXCR, TCRdb re-called the PCR reads, giving one row per CDR3 protein. The table includes about 480,000 distinct CDR3 sequences, around 13% detected once. Sequences were derived from PBMCs from the stem cell graft donor, sampled from the stem cell graft. V usage is TRBV11-3 and J usage is TRBJ2-1; 15 nucleotides agree with TRBD2. The source of this sequence is a human donor who donated a stem cell graft to a child with combined immunodeficiency. The CDR3 loop is CASSPGLAGGTQFF. The DNA of the CDR3 is TGTGCCAGCAGCCCGGGACTAGCGGGAGGAACGCAGTTCTTC.